Given below is one T cell receptor beta chain in context. The antigen is undetermined. Authors' processing steps: ImmunoSEQ output held junction-only sequences without quality scores, so filtering differed. Sequencing was performed with immunoSEQ multiplex PCR; in TCRdb, only in-frame clones are kept and a portion is missing. V and J calls and clone size are given by that table; D and trimming were obtained from the DNA. This sample has millions of clones, with approximately 93% found just once. This entry is derived from a study of shared clonotypes between healthy human individuals. General observations from the study: Generation probability values for non-shared clonotypes were lower than those for clonotypes shared by all four donors. Generally, naive subsets came out with larger estimated richness than memory subsets.

The CDR3 is made up of 15 amino acids. The J segment lost 3 bases and the V segment lost 5 bases, leaving 9 bases of the junction unmatched. Germline CDR1 and CDR2: MDHEN and SYDVKM. V is TRBV28 and J is TRBJ1-1, with 7 bases fitting TRBD1. This clonotype was sampled from a man aged 18 to 35 in good health. Some clones in this sample may be carry-over from other donors' samples. The sample was naive CD4+ T cells from PBMCs. Specified subset: CD45RA+ positively selected. The CDR3 protein is CASSPLQGWDTEAFF. The CDR3 coding sequence is TGTGCCAGCAGTCCTCTACAGGGGTGGGACACTGAAGCTTTCTTT.